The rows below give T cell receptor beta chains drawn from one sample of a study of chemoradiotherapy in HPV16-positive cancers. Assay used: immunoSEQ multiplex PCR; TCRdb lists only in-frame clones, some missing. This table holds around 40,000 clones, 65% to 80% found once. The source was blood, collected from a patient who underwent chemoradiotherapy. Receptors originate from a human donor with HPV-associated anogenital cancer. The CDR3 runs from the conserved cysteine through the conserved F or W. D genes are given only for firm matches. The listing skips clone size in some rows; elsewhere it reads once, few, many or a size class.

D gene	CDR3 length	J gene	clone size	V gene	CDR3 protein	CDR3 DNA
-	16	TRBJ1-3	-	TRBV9	CASSATPMSSGNTIYF	TGTGCCAGCAGCGCTACACCGATGAGCTCTGGAAACACCATATATTTT
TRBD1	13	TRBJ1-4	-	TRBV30	CAWKQGRNEKLFF	TGTGCCTGGAAACAGGGGCGTAATGAAAAACTGTTTTTT
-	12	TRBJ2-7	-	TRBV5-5	CASRGSSYEQYF	TGTGCCAGCAGGGGGTCCTCCTACGAGCAGTACTTC
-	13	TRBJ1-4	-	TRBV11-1	CASSLPRGEKLFF	TGTGCCAGCAGCTTGCCCAGGGGCGAAAAACTGTTTTTT
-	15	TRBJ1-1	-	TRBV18	CASSPFTPMNTEAFF	TGTGCCAGCTCACCCTTTACACCCATGAACACTGAAGCTTTCTTT
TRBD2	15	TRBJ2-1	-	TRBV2	CASRVSGGLYNEQFF	TGTGCCAGCAGAGTCAGCGGGGGCCTTTACAATGAGCAGTTCTTC
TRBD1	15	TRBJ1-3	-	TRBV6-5	CASTGTGFSGNTIYF	TGTGCCAGCACCGGGACAGGGTTTTCTGGAAACACCATATATTTT
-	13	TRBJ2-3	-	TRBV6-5	CASRTVSTDTQYF	TGTGCCAGCCGGACGGTTAGCACAGATACGCAGTATTTT
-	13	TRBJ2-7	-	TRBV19	CASMDWSSYEQYF	TGTGCCAGTATGGACTGGAGCTCCTACGAGCAGTACTTC
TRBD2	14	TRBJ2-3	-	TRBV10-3	CAIRIAGGTDTQYF	TGTGCCATCAGAATAGCGGGGGGAACAGATACGCAGTATTTT
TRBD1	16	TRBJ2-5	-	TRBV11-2	CASSSLRQGAGETQYF	TGTGCCAGCAGCTCCCTTAGGCAGGGGGCCGGGGAGACCCAGTACTTC
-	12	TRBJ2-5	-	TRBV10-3	CAISEISETQYF	TGTGCCATCAGTGAAATATCAGAGACCCAGTACTTC
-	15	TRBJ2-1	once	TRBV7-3	CASSLERSSYNEQFF	TGTGCCAGCAGCTTAGAGCGGAGCTCCTACAATGAGCAGTTCTTC
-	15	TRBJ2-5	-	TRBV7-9	CASSPRQSQRETQYF	TGTGCCAGCAGTCCCCGGCAGTCACAACGGGAGACCCAGTACTTC
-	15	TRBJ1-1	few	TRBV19	CASSPQGSMNTEAFF	TGTGCCAGTAGTCCTCAGGGGTCCATGAACACTGAAGCTTTCTTT
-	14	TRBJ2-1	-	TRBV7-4	CASEGTSSYNEQFF	TGTGCCAGCGAGGGCACCAGCTCCTACAATGAGCAGTTCTTC
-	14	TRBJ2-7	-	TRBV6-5	CASSPVPESYEQYF	TGTGCCAGCAGTCCCGTCCCGGAATCCTACGAGCAGTACTTC
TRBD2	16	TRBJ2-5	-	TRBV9	CASSAGSGGIQETQYF	TGTGCCAGCAGCGCCGGTAGCGGGGGTATTCAAGAGACCCAGTACTTC
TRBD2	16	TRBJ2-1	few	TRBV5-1	CASSLAPSGVYNEQFF	TGCGCCAGCAGCTTGGCCCCCAGCGGGGTCTACAATGAGCAGTTCTTC
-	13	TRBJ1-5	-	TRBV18	CASSEGANQPQHF	TGTGCCAGCTCCGAAGGCGCGAATCAGCCCCAGCATTTT
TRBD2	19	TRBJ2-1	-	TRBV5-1	CASSTPGLAGGTAHNEQFF	TGCGCCAGCAGCACACCGGGACTAGCGGGGGGTACAGCCCACAATGAGCAGTTCTTC
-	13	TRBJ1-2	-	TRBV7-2	CASSFPSPEGYTF	TGTGCCAGCAGCTTCCCATCTCCTGAGGGCTACACCTTC
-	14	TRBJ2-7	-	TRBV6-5	CASWTPGRSYEQYF	TGTGCCAGCTGGACGCCGGGCCGCTCCTACGAGCAGTACTTC
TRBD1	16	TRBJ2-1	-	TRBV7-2	CASRPVGQQFRSEQFF	TGTGCCAGCAGACCCGTGGGACAGCAATTCAGAAGTGAGCAGTTCTTC
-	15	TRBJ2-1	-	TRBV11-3	CASSLDAGSYNEQFF	TGTGCCAGCAGCTTAGACGCAGGGAGCTACAATGAGCAGTTCTTC
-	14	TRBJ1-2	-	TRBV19	CASSIFQGNYGYTF	TGTGCCAGTAGTATTTTCCAGGGGAACTATGGCTACACCTTC
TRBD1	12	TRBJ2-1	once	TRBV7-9	CASSYGQGALFF	TGTGCCAGCAGCTACGGACAGGGGGCATTGTTCTTC
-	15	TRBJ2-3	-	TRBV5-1	CASSLSGVGTDTQYF	TGCGCCAGCAGCTTGTCAGGTGTGGGCACAGATACGCAGTATTTT
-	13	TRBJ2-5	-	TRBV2	CASSATGLETQYF	TGTGCCAGCAGTGCAACAGGGTTGGAGACCCAGTACTTC